This is a list of T cell receptor beta chains from one sample in a study of cytomegalovirus exposure and HLA in healthy donors. Method: immunoSEQ multiplex PCR; TCRdb's copy keeps in-frame clones and lacks some. In the table there are approximately 220,000 clones, 83% of which are singletons. Sequenced: PBMCs. Receptor source: a girl aged 5-17 years in good health and CMV-seronegative. Each CDR3 is given with its conserved first and last residue. The order of the fields is CDR3 length, clone size, D gene, V gene, J gene, CDR3 protein, CDR3 DNA. A D gene is named only where the DNA matches it firmly. Clone size is not always given. Where it is, it says once, few, many or a class for expanded clones.

cdr3_length: 16; clone_size: NA; d_call: NA; v_call: TRBV5-6; j_call: TRBJ1-2; cdr3_aa: CASSALVTNRVDGYTF; cdr3_nt: TGTGCCAGCAGCGCGCTGGTAACAAACAGGGTTGATGGCTACACCTTC
cdr3_length: 14; clone_size: NA; d_call: NA; v_call: TRBV27; j_call: TRBJ1-5; cdr3_aa: CASSFRGEDQPQHF; cdr3_nt: TGTGCCAGCAGTTTCAGGGGAGAAGATCAGCCCCAGCATTTT
cdr3_length: 15; clone_size: NA; d_call: TRBD2; v_call: TRBV10-2; j_call: TRBJ2-2; cdr3_aa: CASRVAGLGTGELFF; cdr3_nt: TGCGCCAGCAGGGTAGCGGGTCTAGGGACCGGGGAGCTGTTTTTT
cdr3_length: 16; clone_size: NA; d_call: NA; v_call: TRBV30; j_call: TRBJ2-4; cdr3_aa: CAWSDQGFLAKNIQYF; cdr3_nt: TGTGCCTGGAGCGATCAGGGGTTCTTAGCCAAAAACATTCAGTACTTC
cdr3_length: 16; clone_size: once; d_call: NA; v_call: TRBV27; j_call: TRBJ2-3; cdr3_aa: CASSYSIGDATDTQYF; cdr3_nt: TGTGCCAGCAGTTACTCTATAGGGGATGCCACAGATACGCAGTATTTT
cdr3_length: 14; clone_size: NA; d_call: NA; v_call: TRBV7-2; j_call: TRBJ2-1; cdr3_aa: CASSLGGNYNEQFF; cdr3_nt: TGTGCCAGCAGCTTAGGCGGGAACTACAATGAGCAGTTCTTC
cdr3_length: 16; clone_size: NA; d_call: NA; v_call: TRBV2; j_call: TRBJ1-5; cdr3_aa: CASSTAGHLNNQPQHF; cdr3_nt: TGTGCCAGCAGCACAGCTGGACACCTAAACAATCAGCCCCAGCATTTT
cdr3_length: 15; clone_size: NA; d_call: NA; v_call: TRBV7-2; j_call: TRBJ1-2; cdr3_aa: CASSMRGGASYGYTF; cdr3_nt: TGTGCCAGCAGCATGAGGGGGGGCGCTAGCTATGGCTACACCTTC
cdr3_length: 16; clone_size: NA; d_call: NA; v_call: TRBV7-8; j_call: TRBJ1-2; cdr3_aa: CASSLNKGVGGDGYTF; cdr3_nt: TGTGCCAGCAGCTTAAATAAGGGGGTAGGGGGGGATGGCTACACCTTC
cdr3_length: 18; clone_size: NA; d_call: NA; v_call: TRBV28; j_call: TRBJ1-2; cdr3_aa: CASSLPHWGGEANYGYTF; cdr3_nt: TGTGCCAGCAGTTTACCCCACTGGGGGGGGGAAGCTAACTATGGCTACACCTTC
cdr3_length: 15; clone_size: NA; d_call: TRBD1; v_call: TRBV18; j_call: TRBJ2-3; cdr3_aa: CASSPRADRGDTQYF; cdr3_nt: TGTGCCAGCTCACCACGGGCCGACAGGGGAGATACGCAGTATTTT
cdr3_length: 15; clone_size: NA; d_call: TRBD2; v_call: TRBV7-3; j_call: TRBJ2-5; cdr3_aa: CASSTGLAFGETQYF; cdr3_nt: TGTGCCAGCAGCACAGGACTAGCCTTCGGAGAGACCCAGTACTTC
cdr3_length: 13; clone_size: NA; d_call: NA; v_call: TRBV7-6; j_call: TRBJ2-5; cdr3_aa: CASSLVLRETQYF; cdr3_nt: TGTGCCAGCAGCTTAGTTCTTCGAGAGACCCAGTACTTC
cdr3_length: 16; clone_size: NA; d_call: NA; v_call: TRBV7-9; j_call: TRBJ2-5; cdr3_aa: CASSLGARGDQETQYF; cdr3_nt: TGTGCCAGCAGCTTAGGCGCTCGGGGAGACCAAGAGACCCAGTACTTC
cdr3_length: 15; clone_size: once; d_call: TRBD2; v_call: TRBV2; j_call: TRBJ2-5; cdr3_aa: CASRGGLAGEETQYF; cdr3_nt: TGTGCCAGCAGGGGGGGACTAGCGGGGGAAGAGACCCAGTACTTC
cdr3_length: 17; clone_size: NA; d_call: TRBD1; v_call: TRBV23-1; j_call: TRBJ2-1; cdr3_aa: CASSKGQGVVSYNEQFF; cdr3_nt: TGCGCCAGCAGTAAGGGACAGGGGGTCGTCTCCTACAATGAGCAGTTCTTC
cdr3_length: 16; clone_size: NA; d_call: TRBD1; v_call: TRBV28; j_call: TRBJ2-3; cdr3_aa: CASLLTRGRSTDTQYF; cdr3_nt: TGTGCCAGCCTTCTCACGAGGGGGCGAAGCACAGATACGCAGTATTTT
cdr3_length: 15; clone_size: NA; d_call: NA; v_call: TRBV7-2; j_call: TRBJ1-6; cdr3_aa: CASSLLREHNSPLHF; cdr3_nt: TGTGCCAGCAGCCTGTTACGGGAGCATAATTCACCCCTCCACTTT
cdr3_length: 15; clone_size: NA; d_call: NA; v_call: TRBV28; j_call: TRBJ1-1; cdr3_aa: CASNPGEGTWTPDFF; cdr3_nt: TGTGCCAGCAACCCCGGGGAGGGAACGTGGACGCCCGATTTCTTT
cdr3_length: 16; clone_size: NA; d_call: TRBD1; v_call: TRBV18; j_call: TRBJ2-1; cdr3_aa: CASSPRGQSSYNEQFF; cdr3_nt: TGTGCCAGCTCACCCCGGGGACAGAGCTCCTACAATGAGCAGTTCTTC
cdr3_length: 18; clone_size: once; d_call: NA; v_call: TRBV30; j_call: TRBJ1-6; cdr3_aa: CAWSLRITGSSYNSPLHF; cdr3_nt: TGTGCCTGGAGTCTCCGAATCACAGGGAGCTCCTATAATTCACCCCTCCACTTT
cdr3_length: 14; clone_size: NA; d_call: NA; v_call: TRBV7-2; j_call: TRBJ1-4; cdr3_aa: CASSSGQGGMKLFF; cdr3_nt: TGTGCCAGCAGCTCGGGACAAGGCGGTATGAAACTGTTTTTT
cdr3_length: 14; clone_size: NA; d_call: NA; v_call: TRBV10-3; j_call: TRBJ1-3; cdr3_aa: CAIRMTVTGNTIYF; cdr3_nt: TGTGCCATCAGGATGACAGTGACCGGAAACACCATATATTTT
cdr3_length: 13; clone_size: NA; d_call: TRBD1; v_call: TRBV10-3; j_call: TRBJ1-4; cdr3_aa: CAARTGGSEKLFF; cdr3_nt: TGTGCCGCCAGGACAGGGGGTAGTGAAAAACTGTTTTTT
cdr3_length: 16; clone_size: few; d_call: TRBD2; v_call: TRBV5-1; j_call: TRBJ2-5; cdr3_aa: CASSLVLAGGSETQYF; cdr3_nt: TGCGCCAGCAGCTTGGTTCTAGCGGGGGGCTCGGAGACCCAGTACTTC
cdr3_length: 15; clone_size: NA; d_call: NA; v_call: TRBV18; j_call: TRBJ2-7; cdr3_aa: CASSPIHSKTYEQYF; cdr3_nt: TGTGCCAGCTCACCAATACATTCCAAAACCTACGAGCAGTACTTC
cdr3_length: 13; clone_size: few; d_call: NA; v_call: TRBV10-2; j_call: TRBJ1-1; cdr3_aa: CATKQGPNTEAFF; cdr3_nt: TGCGCCACCAAACAGGGACCTAACACTGAAGCTTTCTTT
cdr3_length: 19; clone_size: NA; d_call: NA; v_call: TRBV27; j_call: TRBJ2-6; cdr3_aa: CASSGYGHTPRSGANVLTF; cdr3_nt: TGTGCCAGCAGTGGTTACGGACATACGCCGCGCTCTGGGGCCAACGTCCTGACTTTC
cdr3_length: 13; clone_size: NA; d_call: NA; v_call: TRBV7-9; j_call: TRBJ2-7; cdr3_aa: CASRNTGNYEQYF; cdr3_nt: TGTGCCAGCAGAAATACAGGGAACTACGAGCAGTACTTC
cdr3_length: 13; clone_size: NA; d_call: NA; v_call: TRBV11-2; j_call: TRBJ2-7; cdr3_aa: CASTPGGGAEQYF; cdr3_nt: TGTGCCAGCACCCCCGGTGGAGGGGCCGAGCAGTACTTC
cdr3_length: 16; clone_size: NA; d_call: NA; v_call: TRBV7-9; j_call: TRBJ1-4; cdr3_aa: CASRKGRDSTNEKLFF; cdr3_nt: TGTGCCAGCAGAAAGGGGAGGGACTCAACTAATGAAAAACTGTTTTTT
cdr3_length: 15; clone_size: few; d_call: TRBD1; v_call: TRBV6-1; j_call: TRBJ2-7; cdr3_aa: CASSTGTGVNHEQYF; cdr3_nt: TGTGCCAGCAGTACCGGGACAGGGGTAAATCACGAGCAGTACTTC
cdr3_length: 16; clone_size: NA; d_call: NA; v_call: TRBV7-2; j_call: TRBJ2-3; cdr3_aa: CASSLGGGAGTDTQYF; cdr3_nt: TGTGCCAGCAGCTTAGGAGGGGGAGCAGGCACAGATACGCAGTATTTT
cdr3_length: 14; clone_size: NA; d_call: NA; v_call: TRBV28; j_call: TRBJ1-2; cdr3_aa: CASSSSVRNYGYAF; cdr3_nt: TGTGCCAGCAGTTCCTCAGTCCGTAACTATGGCTACGCCTTC
cdr3_length: 15; clone_size: NA; d_call: TRBD1; v_call: TRBV18; j_call: TRBJ1-5; cdr3_aa: CASSLTGGRNQPQHF; cdr3_nt: TGTGCCAGCTCACTAACAGGGGGCAGGAATCAGCCCCAGCATTTT
cdr3_length: 15; clone_size: NA; d_call: NA; v_call: TRBV7-9; j_call: TRBJ1-1; cdr3_aa: CASSLPGTLKGEAFF; cdr3_nt: TGTGCCAGCAGCTTACCCGGGACTCTGAAGGGTGAAGCTTTCTTT
cdr3_length: 13; clone_size: NA; d_call: TRBD2; v_call: TRBV2; j_call: TRBJ2-1; cdr3_aa: CASSQGLAGDRFF; cdr3_nt: TGTGCCAGCAGCCAAGGACTAGCGGGAGATCGGTTCTTC
cdr3_length: 14; clone_size: NA; d_call: TRBD1; v_call: TRBV5-6; j_call: TRBJ2-5; cdr3_aa: CASTPLDRPETQYF; cdr3_nt: TGTGCCAGCACTCCTTTGGACAGGCCAGAGACCCAGTACTTC
cdr3_length: 17; clone_size: NA; d_call: TRBD2; v_call: TRBV4-2; j_call: TRBJ2-3; cdr3_aa: CASSQDQASGGSDTQYF; cdr3_nt: TGTGCCAGCAGCCAAGATCAGGCTAGCGGGGGGTCAGATACGCAGTATTTT
cdr3_length: 13; clone_size: NA; d_call: NA; v_call: TRBV6-5; j_call: TRBJ1-4; cdr3_aa: CASRQGNNEKLFF; cdr3_nt: TGTGCCAGCAGGCAGGGGAATAATGAAAAACTGTTTTTT
cdr3_length: 15; clone_size: few; d_call: NA; v_call: TRBV5-6; j_call: TRBJ1-5; cdr3_aa: CASSSIRSPNQPQHF; cdr3_nt: TGTGCCAGCAGCTCCATTAGGAGCCCCAATCAGCCCCAGCATTTT
cdr3_length: 14; clone_size: once; d_call: NA; v_call: TRBV27; j_call: TRBJ2-3; cdr3_aa: CASSFGAFTDTQYF; cdr3_nt: TGTGCCAGCAGTTTTGGGGCGTTCACAGATACGCAGTATTTT
cdr3_length: 15; clone_size: NA; d_call: NA; v_call: TRBV28; j_call: TRBJ2-7; cdr3_aa: CASSLQGGETYEQYF; cdr3_nt: TGTGCCAGCAGTTTACAGGGTGGTGAGACCTACGAGCAGTACTTC
cdr3_length: 14; clone_size: NA; d_call: NA; v_call: TRBV11-2; j_call: TRBJ1-3; cdr3_aa: CASSSPSSGNTIYF; cdr3_nt: TGTGCCAGCAGCTCCCCGAGCTCTGGAAACACCATATATTTT
cdr3_length: 14; clone_size: NA; d_call: NA; v_call: TRBV19; j_call: TRBJ2-2; cdr3_aa: CASSIRANTGELFF; cdr3_nt: TGTGCCAGTAGTATCAGGGCGAACACCGGGGAGCTGTTTTTT
cdr3_length: 19; clone_size: NA; d_call: TRBD2; v_call: TRBV5-1; j_call: TRBJ2-1; cdr3_aa: CASSSKVLAGGNSYNEQFF; cdr3_nt: TGCGCCAGCAGTTCAAAGGTACTAGCGGGAGGTAACTCCTACAATGAGCAGTTCTTC
cdr3_length: 18; clone_size: NA; d_call: NA; v_call: TRBV5-8; j_call: TRBJ2-1; cdr3_aa: CASSLGTDYRWTVTEQFF; cdr3_nt: TGTGCCAGCAGCTTGGGGACCGATTACCGCTGGACAGTTACTGAGCAGTTCTTC
cdr3_length: 14; clone_size: NA; d_call: TRBD1; v_call: TRBV28; j_call: TRBJ1-6; cdr3_aa: CASRITGGTTPLHF; cdr3_nt: TGTGCCAGCAGGATTACAGGGGGTACAACACCCCTCCACTTT
cdr3_length: 18; clone_size: NA; d_call: TRBD2; v_call: TRBV13; j_call: TRBJ2-7; cdr3_aa: CASSKGEWGLAVSYEQYF; cdr3_nt: TGTGCCAGCAGTAAAGGGGAGTGGGGACTAGCGGTATCCTACGAGCAGTACTTC
cdr3_length: 14; clone_size: NA; d_call: NA; v_call: TRBV6-5; j_call: TRBJ1-5; cdr3_aa: CASSSGSNNQPQHF; cdr3_nt: TGTGCCAGCAGTTCAGGGTCAAACAATCAGCCCCAGCATTTT
cdr3_length: 15; clone_size: NA; d_call: NA; v_call: TRBV6-5; j_call: TRBJ2-7; cdr3_aa: CASSPTVRAYHEQYF; cdr3_nt: TGTGCCAGCAGCCCTACGGTGAGGGCCTACCACGAGCAGTACTTC
cdr3_length: 15; clone_size: NA; d_call: NA; v_call: TRBV9; j_call: TRBJ2-7; cdr3_aa: CASSVSIGRGDEQYF; cdr3_nt: TGTGCCAGCAGCGTATCCATTGGCAGGGGGGACGAGCAGTACTTC
cdr3_length: 19; clone_size: NA; d_call: NA; v_call: TRBV5-8; j_call: TRBJ1-2; cdr3_aa: CASSLGTQGPGLTNYGYTF; cdr3_nt: TGTGCCAGCAGCTTAGGCACCCAGGGGCCAGGATTGACTAACTATGGCTACACCTTC
cdr3_length: 16; clone_size: NA; d_call: TRBD1; v_call: TRBV5-1; j_call: TRBJ1-3; cdr3_aa: CASSLQGSNSGNTIYF; cdr3_nt: TGCGCCAGCAGCTTACAGGGGTCAAACTCTGGAAACACCATATATTTT
cdr3_length: 14; clone_size: NA; d_call: TRBD1; v_call: TRBV2; j_call: TRBJ2-1; cdr3_aa: CASSERQGGNEQFF; cdr3_nt: TGTGCCAGCAGTGAACGACAGGGGGGGAATGAGCAGTTCTTC